The rows below give T cell receptor beta chains drawn from one sample of a study of graft-versus-host responses after intestinal transplantation. The protocol was immunoSEQ multiplex PCR, while the TCRdb copy is restricted to in-frame clones and leaves out a portion. Among tens of thousands of clones listed, approximately 90% were seen once. The material was ileum tissue, obtained 200 to 210 days after intestinal transplant. The receptors here all came from a human patient who received an intestinal transplant, so some T cells may come from the graft donor. Each CDR3 is given with its conserved first and last residue. The D gene is left open where the match is weak. Some rows have no size entry. The others give once, few or many, or a class for an expanded clone.

size	V	D	J	CDR3	DNA
NA	TRBV5-4	TRBD2	TRBJ2-7	CASSQDGLAGGAYEQYF	TGTGCCAGCAGCCAAGACGGGCTAGCGGGGGGCGCCTACGAGCAGTACTTC
NA	TRBV27	NA	TRBJ2-3	CASSLSWVASGTDTQYF	TGTGCCAGCAGTTTATCGTGGGTGGCTAGCGGCACAGATACGCAGTATTTT
NA	TRBV4-1	NA	TRBJ1-2	CASSQESYRESYGYTF	TGCGCCAGCAGCCAAGAGAGTTACAGGGAGTCGTATGGCTACACCTTC
NA	TRBV12-5	NA	TRBJ2-3	CASGLNSHTDTQYF	TGTGCTAGTGGTTTGAATTCACACACAGATACGCAGTATTTT
once	TRBV6-6	NA	TRBJ1-2	CAAESYEPDYGYTF	TGTGCCGCGGAGTCATATGAACCCGACTATGGCTACACCTTC
NA	TRBV19	NA	TRBJ1-3	CASGPFTRMGNTIYF	TGTGCCAGTGGACCCTTTACTCGAATGGGAAACACCATATATTTT
NA	TRBV4-1	NA	TRBJ2-7	CASSQVEGVASYEQYF	TGCGCCAGCAGCCAAGTGGAGGGGGTGGCGTCCTACGAGCAGTACTTC
NA	TRBV10-3	TRBD1	TRBJ1-5	CAIAGDRDQPQHF	TGTGCCATCGCGGGGGACAGGGATCAGCCCCAGCATTTT
NA	TRBV2	NA	TRBJ1-4	CASSEGDSNEKLFF	TGTGCCAGCAGTGAAGGGGACTCTAATGAAAAACTGTTTTTT
NA	TRBV15	NA	TRBJ1-5	CATSRLNQPQHF	TGTGCCACCAGCAGGCTAAATCAGCCCCAGCATTTT
NA	TRBV28	NA	TRBJ2-3	CASSFFEGGFTDTQYF	TGTGCCAGCAGTTTTTTTGAAGGGGGATTCACAGATACGCAGTATTTT
NA	TRBV5-1	TRBD1	TRBJ1-2	CASSLERTGGHGYTF	TGCGCCAGCAGCTTGGAAAGGACAGGGGGCCATGGCTACACCTTC
NA	TRBV5-5	NA	TRBJ1-5	CASSLYPGSNQPQHF	TGTGCCAGCAGCTTGTATCCGGGGAGCAATCAGCCCCAGCATTTT
NA	TRBV7-9	TRBD2	TRBJ2-5	CASSLTGTSGSRETQYF	TGTGCCAGCAGCTTAACCGGGACTAGCGGGAGTAGAGAGACCCAGTACTTC
NA	TRBV5-1	NA	TRBJ2-3	CASSLVASSTDTQYF	TGCGCCAGCAGCTTGGTTGCTTCAAGCACAGATACGCAGTATTTT
NA	TRBV6-5	NA	TRBJ1-1	CASSFGAFFAPEAFF	TGTGCCAGCAGTTTTGGAGCATTCTTCGCTCCTGAGGCTTTCTTT
NA	TRBV6-1	NA	TRBJ1-3	CASLRTDSGNTIYF	TGTGCCAGCCTTCGAACCGACTCTGGAAACACCATATATTTT
medium-sized	TRBV11-2	NA	TRBJ2-1	CASSLARGLGNEQFF	TGTGCCAGCAGCTTAGCCCGGGGGCTGGGCAATGAGCAGTTCTTC
NA	TRBV7-9	TRBD2	TRBJ2-1	CASSPKRFSGTPYNEQFF	TGTGCCAGCAGCCCTAAGCGTTTTAGCGGGACTCCCTACAATGAGCAGTTCTTC
once	TRBV7-2	TRBD2	TRBJ2-1	CASSRTSGPVHEQFF	TGTGCCAGCAGTCGGACTAGCGGCCCGGTCCATGAGCAGTTCTTC
NA	TRBV5-1	NA	TRBJ2-7	CASSLGDGDEQYF	TGCGCCAGCAGCTTAGGGGACGGAGACGAGCAGTACTTC
NA	TRBV2	NA	TRBJ1-1	CASSAQGRNTEAFF	TGTGCCAGCAGTGCCCAGGGGAGGAACACTGAAGCTTTCTTT
NA	TRBV7-6	NA	TRBJ1-3	CASSLDFSGNTIYF	TGTGCCAGCAGCTTAGACTTTTCTGGAAACACCATATATTTT
NA	TRBV6-1	NA	TRBJ2-5	CASSMLTGPQETQYF	TGTGCCAGCAGTATGCTAACCGGGCCTCAAGAGACCCAGTACTTC
NA	TRBV5-1	NA	TRBJ2-5	CASSLQGSGETQYF	TGCGCCAGCAGCTTACAGGGAAGTGGAGAGACCCAGTACTTC